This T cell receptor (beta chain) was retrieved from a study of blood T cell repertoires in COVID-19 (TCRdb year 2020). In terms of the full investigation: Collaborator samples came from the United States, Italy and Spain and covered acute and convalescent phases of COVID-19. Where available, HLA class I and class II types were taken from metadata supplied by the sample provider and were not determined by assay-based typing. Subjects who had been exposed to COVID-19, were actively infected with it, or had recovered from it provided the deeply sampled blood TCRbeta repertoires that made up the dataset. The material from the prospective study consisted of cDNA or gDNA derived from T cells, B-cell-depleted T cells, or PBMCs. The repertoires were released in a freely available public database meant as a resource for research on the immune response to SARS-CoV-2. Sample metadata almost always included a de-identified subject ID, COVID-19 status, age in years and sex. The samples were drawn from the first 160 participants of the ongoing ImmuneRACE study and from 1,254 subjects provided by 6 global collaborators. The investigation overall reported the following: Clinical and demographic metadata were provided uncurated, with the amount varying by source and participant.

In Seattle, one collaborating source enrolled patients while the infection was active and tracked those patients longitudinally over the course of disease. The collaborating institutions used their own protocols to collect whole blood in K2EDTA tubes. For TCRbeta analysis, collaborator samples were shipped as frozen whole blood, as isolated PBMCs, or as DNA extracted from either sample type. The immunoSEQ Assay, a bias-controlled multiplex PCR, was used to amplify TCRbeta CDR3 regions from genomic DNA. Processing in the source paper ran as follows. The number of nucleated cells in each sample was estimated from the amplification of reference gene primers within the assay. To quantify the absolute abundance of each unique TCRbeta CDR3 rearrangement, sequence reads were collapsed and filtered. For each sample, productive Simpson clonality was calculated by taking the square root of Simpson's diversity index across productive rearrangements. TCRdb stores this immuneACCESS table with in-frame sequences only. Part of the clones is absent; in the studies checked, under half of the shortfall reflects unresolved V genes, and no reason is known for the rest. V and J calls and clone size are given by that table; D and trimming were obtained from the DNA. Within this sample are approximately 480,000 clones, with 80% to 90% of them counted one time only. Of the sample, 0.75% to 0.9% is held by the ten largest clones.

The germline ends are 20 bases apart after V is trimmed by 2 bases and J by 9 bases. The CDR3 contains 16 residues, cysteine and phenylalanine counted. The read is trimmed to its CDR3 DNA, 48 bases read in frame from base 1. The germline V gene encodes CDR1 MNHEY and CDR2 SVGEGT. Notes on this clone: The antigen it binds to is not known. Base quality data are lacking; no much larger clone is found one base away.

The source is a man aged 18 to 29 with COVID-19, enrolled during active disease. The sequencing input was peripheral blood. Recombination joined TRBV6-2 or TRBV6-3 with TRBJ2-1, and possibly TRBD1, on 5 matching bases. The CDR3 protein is CASSYVQQRSRGEQFF. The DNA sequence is TGTGCCAGCAGTTACGTGCAGCAAAGGTCTAGGGGTGAGCAGTTCTTC.